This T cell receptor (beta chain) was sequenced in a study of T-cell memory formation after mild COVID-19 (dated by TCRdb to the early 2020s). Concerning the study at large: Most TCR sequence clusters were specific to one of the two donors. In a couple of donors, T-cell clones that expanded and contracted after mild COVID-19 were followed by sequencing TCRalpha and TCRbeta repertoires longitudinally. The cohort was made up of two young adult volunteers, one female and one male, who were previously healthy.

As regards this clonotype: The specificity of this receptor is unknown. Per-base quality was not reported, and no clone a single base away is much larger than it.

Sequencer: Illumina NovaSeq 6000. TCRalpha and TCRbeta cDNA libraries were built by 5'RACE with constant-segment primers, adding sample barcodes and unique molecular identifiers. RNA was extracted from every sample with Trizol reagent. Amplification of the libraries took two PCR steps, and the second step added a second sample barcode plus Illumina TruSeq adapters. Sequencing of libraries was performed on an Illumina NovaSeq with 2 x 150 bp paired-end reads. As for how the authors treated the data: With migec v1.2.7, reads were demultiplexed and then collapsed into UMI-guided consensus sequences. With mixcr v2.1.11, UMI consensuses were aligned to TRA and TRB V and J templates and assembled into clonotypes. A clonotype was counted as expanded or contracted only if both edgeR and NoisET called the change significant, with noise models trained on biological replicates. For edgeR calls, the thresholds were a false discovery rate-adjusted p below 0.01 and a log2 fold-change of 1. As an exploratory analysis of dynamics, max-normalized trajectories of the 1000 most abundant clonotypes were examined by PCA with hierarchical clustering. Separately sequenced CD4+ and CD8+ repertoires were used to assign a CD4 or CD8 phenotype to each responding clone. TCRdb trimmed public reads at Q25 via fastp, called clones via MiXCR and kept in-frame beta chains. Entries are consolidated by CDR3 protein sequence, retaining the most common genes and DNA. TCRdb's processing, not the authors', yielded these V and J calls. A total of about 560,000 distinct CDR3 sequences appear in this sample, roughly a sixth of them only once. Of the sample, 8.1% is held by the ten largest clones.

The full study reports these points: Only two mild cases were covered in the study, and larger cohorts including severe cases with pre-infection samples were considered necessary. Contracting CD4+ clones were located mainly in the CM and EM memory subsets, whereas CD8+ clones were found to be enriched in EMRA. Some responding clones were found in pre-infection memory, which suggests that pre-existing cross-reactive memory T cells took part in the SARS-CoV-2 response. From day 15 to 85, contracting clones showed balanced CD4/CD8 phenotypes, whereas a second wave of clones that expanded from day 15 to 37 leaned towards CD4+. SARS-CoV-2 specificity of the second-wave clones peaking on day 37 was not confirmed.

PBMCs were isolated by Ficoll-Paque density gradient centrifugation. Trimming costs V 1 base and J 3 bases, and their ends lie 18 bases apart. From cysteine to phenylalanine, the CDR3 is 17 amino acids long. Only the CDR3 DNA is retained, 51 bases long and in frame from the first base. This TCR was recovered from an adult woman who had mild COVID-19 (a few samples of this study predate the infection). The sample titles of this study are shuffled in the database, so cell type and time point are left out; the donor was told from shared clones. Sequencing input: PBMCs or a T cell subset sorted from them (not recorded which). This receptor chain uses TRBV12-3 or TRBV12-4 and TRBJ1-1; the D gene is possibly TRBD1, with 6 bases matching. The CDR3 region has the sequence CASSLGYRTGFDTEAFF. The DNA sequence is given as TGTGCCAGCAGTTTAGGCTATCGAACAGGGTTCGACACTGAAGCTTTCTTT.